What follows is one T cell receptor (beta chain) and its context. Authors' data handling: Amplification from reference gene primers served as the basis for estimated nucleated cell counts. TCRdb keeps only in-frame clones here, not all; method: immunoSEQ multiplex PCR. That table supplies the V and J calls and clone size; D and trimming were determined from the DNA. The sample lists 150,000 to 200,000 clones; around 79% were seen once. This specimen belongs to a study of blood T cell repertoires in COVID-19. The wider study: Specimens from acute and convalescent COVID-19 originated in the United States, Italy and Spain. T cells, B-cell-depleted T cells, or PBMCs provided the cDNA or gDNA that served as material.

V lost 5 bases to trimming and J lost 7 bases; unmatched junction nucleotides: 9. This CDR3 spans 16 amino acids. Germline CDR1 SGHVS, CDR2 FNYEAQ. This sequence originates from a woman in her seventies with acute or convalescent COVID-19. Sequenced input: peripheral blood. This chain joins TRBV7-6 and TRBJ2-1; 12 bases are a match to TRBD2. CDR3 DNA sequence: TGTGCCAGCAGCCCCCAGACCGGGACTAGCGGGAATGAGCAGTTCTTC. Amino acid sequence: CASSPQTGTSGNEQFF.